The 3 T cell receptor beta chains below were found in one sample sequenced in a study of blood T cell repertoires in COVID-19 (TCRdb year 2020). The library was built by means of the immunoSEQ multiplex PCR assay. TCRdb stores this immuneACCESS table with in-frame sequences only. Part of the clones is absent; in the studies checked, under half of the shortfall reflects unresolved V genes, and no reason is known for the rest. In all, the sample holds about 260,000 clones, and approximately 86% of those were seen once. The ten largest account for almost 2% of the sample. The sample was peripheral blood. The source of these receptors is a man aged 25-45 years with active or convalescent COVID-19.

The J gene is TRBJ1-2, the V gene TRBV13, with D unresolved. CDR1 and CDR2 (germline): PRHDT, FYEKMQ (reference sequence). Trimming stripped 5 bases from V and 0 bases from J, with 16 bases between. This CDR3 comprises 16 residues. Here the CDR3 DNA reads TGTGCCAGCAGCACCAACCTGGCAGTCACTAACTATGGCTACACCTTC. Protein product: CASSTNLAVTNYGYTF.

The J gene is TRBJ2-3, the V gene TRBV6-6, with D possibly being TRBD2 (5 bases). This CDR3 contains 13 residues. V was shortened by 6 bases and J by 4 bases, with 11 bases between the two germline ends. In germline, CDR1 is MNHNY, CDR2 SVGAGI (reference sequence). The CDR3 protein is CASREVNADTQYF. The CDR3 DNA sequence: TGTGCCAGCAGGGAGGTAAATGCAGATACGCAGTATTTT.

The gene calls are TRBV7-9 and TRBJ2-1; weak D call: TRBD1 (6 bases). Deletions cut 5 bases from V and 0 bases from J, with 8 bases between. The CDR3 runs to 14 residues. CDR1 is SEHNR, CDR2 FQNEAQ, per germline (reference sequence). The CDR3 nucleotides read TGTGCCAGCAGCAAGGACAGCTCCTACAATGAGCAGTTCTTC. Residues: CASSKDSSYNEQFF.